The 13 T cell receptor beta chains below all came from one sample that was sequenced in a study of blood T cell repertoires in COVID-19. The repertoire was sequenced with immunoSEQ multiplex PCR; TCRdb's copy has only in-frame clones and lacks some. The data show 50,000 to 70,000 clones, about 90% seen once. What was sequenced was peripheral blood. The origin of the receptors is a man aged 55 to 69 with active or convalescent COVID-19.

The chain couples TRBV27 to TRBJ1-6, with D uncertain. V was clipped by 6 bases and J by 7 bases, with 13 bases between them. The CDR3 loop spans 14 amino acids. The germline gives CDR1 MNHEY, CDR2 SMNVEV (reference sequence). The CDR3 nucleotides are TGTGCCAGCAGGGGCGTGGGTTTCAATTCACCCCTCCACTTT. Translated, it gives CASRGVGFNSPLHF.

The V call is TRBV18, the J call TRBJ1-1, with D uncertain. CDR1 and CDR2 (germline): KGHSH, LQKENI. The germline V and J ends were trimmed by 3 bases and 4 bases, with 15 bases remaining between them. This CDR3 comprises 15 residues. The CDR3 DNA follows: TGTGCCAGCTCACCGGTAGAGGGCCAGACCACTGAAGCTTTCTTT. Its protein product is CASSPVEGQTTEAFF.

This chain uses TRBV6-5 with TRBJ1-2; maybe TRBD1 (6 bases). The CDR3 contains 15 residues. The ends were cut back, 4 bases at V and 7 bases at J, with 19 bases in the middle. The germline CDR1 and CDR2 sequences are MNHEY and SVGAGI. CDR3 sequence: CASSSKIQGAGGYTF. CDR3 in DNA: TGTGCCAGCAGTTCAAAGATACAGGGTGCGGGTGGCTACACCTTC.

The chain links TRBV5-5 to TRBJ1-5; D is unclear. Germline V gene sequence: CDR1 SGHKS, CDR2 YYEKEE (reference sequence). The CDR3 extends over 14 amino acids. V was shortened by 1 base and J by 3 bases, with 8 bases between the two germline ends. CDR3 in amino acids: CASSLSPINQPQHF. DNA for the CDR3: TGTGCCAGCAGCTTGAGCCCGATCAATCAGCCCCAGCATTTT. The complete variable domain, with remaining parts taken from reference TRBV5-5 and TRBJ1-5, reads DAGVTQSPTHLIKTRGQQVTLRCSPISGHKSVSWYQQVLGQGPQFIFQYYEKEERGRGNFPDRFSARQFPNYSSELNVNALLLGDSALYLCASSLSPINQPQHFGDGTRLSIL.

The chain joins TRBV9 to TRBJ1-2; a weak D match, TRBD1 (5 bases). The germline V and J ends were trimmed by 4 bases and 4 bases, with 17 bases remaining between them. Germline V gene lookup returns CDR1 SGDLS and CDR2 YYNGEE. This CDR3 has 15 residues. This CDR3 is CASSPTVTATYGYTF. In nucleotides, the CDR3 is TGTGCCAGCAGCCCAACCGTGACAGCGACCTATGGCTACACCTTC.

The chain employs TRBV5-1 and TRBJ1-2, with 7 bases fitting TRBD1. Germline CDR1 reads SGHRS; CDR2 reads YFSETQ. The CDR3 loop spans 14 amino acids. V lost 5 bases and J lost 3; bases outside the gene matches: 7. The CDR3 spells CASSSRQGDYGYTF. CDR3 bases: TGCGCCAGCAGTAGTCGACAGGGAGACTATGGCTACACCTTC.

The chain joins TRBV3-1 (or the pseudogene TRBV3-2) to TRBJ2-7; no clear D. V was clipped by 2 bases and J by 3 bases, with 5 bases between them. This CDR3 spans 12 amino acids. Germline V gene lookup returns CDR1 LGHDT and CDR2 YNNKEL (reference sequence). This CDR3 reads CASSQWSYEQYF. DNA of the CDR3: TGTGCCAGCAGCCAATGGAGCTACGAGCAGTACTTC.

The rearrangement links TRBV27 to TRBJ2-1; perhaps TRBD2 as D (6 bases). CDR3 length equals 13 residues. Germline V gene sequence: CDR1 MNHEY, CDR2 SMNVEV (reference sequence). V shed 1 base and J shed 6 bases, with 7 bases lying between them. This CDR3 is CASSLFGGNEQFF. The CDR3 DNA reads TGTGCCAGCAGTTTATTCGGGGGCAATGAGCAGTTCTTC.

This sequence joins TRBV4-1 and TRBJ1-1, with unresolved D. The length of the CDR3 is 16 residues. Germline V gene data show CDR1 as MGHRA and CDR2 as YSYEKL. Trimming took 3 bases from V and 0 from J, leaving 14 bases between them. CDR3 amino acids: CASSQATRVMNTEAFF. In nucleotides, the CDR3 is TGCGCCAGCAGCCAGGCGACGCGGGTTATGAACACTGAAGCTTTCTTT.

The chain links TRBV5-1 to TRBJ1-2, with 9 bases that match TRBD1. V shed 5 bases, J shed 5 bases, and the junction held 13 bases outside the gene matches. Looked up from germline, CDR1 is SGHRS and CDR2 is YFSETQ. The CDR3 is made up of 16 amino acids. In DNA, the CDR3 is TGCGCCAGCAGGCCTGGTGTCATCGGGACAGGGTATGGCTACACCTTC. It codes for CASRPGVIGTGYGYTF.

V and J are TRBV10-2 and TRBJ1-5, with TRBD1 as a possible D gene (6 bases). The ends were cut back, 4 bases at V and 1 base at J, with 11 bases in the middle. The CDR3 extends over 15 amino acids. Germline V gives CDR1 WSHSY, CDR2 SAAADI. The CDR3 sequence: CASSGEGGSNQPQHF. As DNA, the CDR3 is TGCGCCAGCAGTGGAGAGGGGGGGAGCAATCAGCCCCAGCATTTT.

V usage is TRBV30 and J usage is TRBJ1-1; the D gene is possibly TRBD1 (5 bases). The germline CDR1 and CDR2 sequences are GTSNPN and SVGIG (reference sequence). The CDR3 sequence is 13 residues long. The V and J ends lost 3 bases and 1 base respectively, with 9 bases between them. The CDR3 loop is CAWRPQGNTEAFF. CDR3 DNA sequence: TGTGCCTGGAGGCCCCAGGGGAACACTGAAGCTTTCTTT.

The V gene is TRBV7-2, the J gene TRBJ1-5, with D possibly being TRBD1 (5 bases). CDR3 size: 14 residues. Germline V gene sequence: CDR1 SGHTA, CDR2 FQGNSA. Deletions cut 5 bases from V and 7 bases from J, with 15 bases between. The CDR3 DNA reads TGTGCCAGCAGCGTGGGGCTTACGTCCCAGCCCCAGCATTTT. It encodes CASSVGLTSQPQHF.